This is a list of T cell receptor beta chains from one sample in a study of metastatic and nonmetastatic thyroid tumors. With MiXCR, TCRdb reprocessed the PCR reads. The sample contains about 36,000 clones, 20% of which appear only once. Sequencing input: blood. These receptors originate from a female donor with papillary thyroid cancer or a benign thyroid nodule (not recorded which). Some clones in this sample may be carry-over from other donors' samples. Each CDR3 is given with its conserved first and last residue. D genes are given only for firm matches. Rows may omit the clone size; those that give it use once, few, many or a size class.

clone_size: once
v_call: TRBV20-1
d_call: TRBD2
j_call: TRBJ2-7
cdr3_nt: TGCAGTGCCCGGGGACTAGCGGGAGGGCCTGCGTCTCACGAGCAGTACTTC
cdr3_aa: CSARGLAGGPASHEQYF

clone_size: many
v_call: TRBV2
d_call: .
j_call: TRBJ1-5
cdr3_nt: TGTGCCAGCAGGGGGAAGAGTTGGGGCAATCAGCCCCAGCATTTT
cdr3_aa: CASRGKSWGNQPQHF

clone_size: many
v_call: TRBV15
d_call: .
j_call: TRBJ2-3
cdr3_nt: TGTGCCACCAGCAGAGGGGTCGGGAGTCCCACAGATACGCAGTATTTT
cdr3_aa: CATSRGVGSPTDTQYF

clone_size: once
v_call: TRBV2
d_call: .
j_call: TRBJ2-2
cdr3_nt: TGTGCCAGCATGGGGGGGCCGACCGGGTATCTGTTTTTT
cdr3_aa: CASMGGPTGYLFF

clone_size: .
v_call: TRBV28
d_call: .
j_call: TRBJ2-7
cdr3_nt: TGTGCCAGCACAAAACTTAGGCCTCCCTACGAGCAGTACTTC
cdr3_aa: CASTKLRPPYEQYF

clone_size: many
v_call: TRBV12-3/TRBV12-4
d_call: TRBD2
j_call: TRBJ2-1
cdr3_nt: TGTGCCAGCAGGCCAAGACGGGGGGTTGGCAATGAGCAGTTCTTC
cdr3_aa: CASRPRRGVGNEQFF

clone_size: few
v_call: TRBV18
d_call: TRBD2
j_call: TRBJ2-3
cdr3_nt: TGTGCCAGCTCAGCGGGAGGGCCGTTTGGGGCAGATACGCAGTATTTT
cdr3_aa: CASSAGGPFGADTQYF

clone_size: many
v_call: TRBV30
d_call: .
j_call: TRBJ2-5
cdr3_nt: TGTGCCTGGAGTGCCTCACAGGGGAGGCCGACCCAGTACTTC
cdr3_aa: CAWSASQGRPTQYF

clone_size: medium-sized
v_call: TRBV6-6
d_call: .
j_call: TRBJ2-7
cdr3_nt: TGTGCCAGCAGTTACTCGACAGGAACTAGCGACGAGCAGTACTTC
cdr3_aa: CASSYSTGTSDEQYF

clone_size: many
v_call: TRBV20-1
d_call: TRBD2
j_call: TRBJ2-3
cdr3_nt: TGCAGTGCTAGTAAAGGAACTAGCGGGAGGGGTACAGATACGCAGTATTTT
cdr3_aa: CSASKGTSGRGTDTQYF

clone_size: few
v_call: TRBV27
d_call: TRBD1
j_call: TRBJ2-3
cdr3_nt: TGTGCCAGCAGTTTATCTGGGACAGGGCTCTCTGTTGCAGATACGCAGTATTTT
cdr3_aa: CASSLSGTGLSVADTQYF

clone_size: .
v_call: TRBV6-6
d_call: .
j_call: TRBJ2-7
cdr3_nt: TGTGCCAGCAGTTACTCGTTGGCTACCTATGAGCAGTACTTC
cdr3_aa: CASSYSLATYEQYF

clone_size: many
v_call: TRBV13
d_call: TRBD1
j_call: TRBJ1-2
cdr3_nt: TGTGCCAGCAGCCGGCGCGAGACAGGGAACTATGGCTACACCTTC
cdr3_aa: CASSRRETGNYGYTF

clone_size: few
v_call: TRBV12-3/TRBV12-4
d_call: .
j_call: TRBJ1-2
cdr3_nt: TGTGCCAGCATCAGGGCTGGCGGAGTCCCATATGGCTACACCTTC
cdr3_aa: CASIRAGGVPYGYTF

clone_size: many
v_call: TRBV24-1
d_call: .
j_call: TRBJ2-7
cdr3_nt: TGTGCCACCAGCCATACAGTCGCCCACGAGCAGTACTTC
cdr3_aa: CATSHTVAHEQYF

clone_size: .
v_call: TRBV15
d_call: .
j_call: TRBJ2-1
cdr3_nt: TGTGCCACCAGCAGTGAGAGAGGGACCTACAATGAGCAGTTCTTC
cdr3_aa: CATSSERGTYNEQFF

clone_size: many
v_call: TRBV15
d_call: .
j_call: TRBJ2-6
cdr3_nt: TGTGCCACCAGCAGAGAGCCGGGCGGTGGGGCCAACGTCCTGACTTTC
cdr3_aa: CATSREPGGGANVLTF

clone_size: .
v_call: TRBV2
d_call: .
j_call: TRBJ2-5
cdr3_nt: TGTGCCAGCAGTGGCTGGGAGACCCAGTACTTC
cdr3_aa: CASSGWETQYF

clone_size: once
v_call: TRBV5-1
d_call: .
j_call: TRBJ2-7
cdr3_nt: TGCGCCAGCAGCGTAAACCGGGCCCCCTACGAGCAGTACTTC
cdr3_aa: CASSVNRAPYEQYF

clone_size: few
v_call: TRBV6-1
d_call: TRBD2
j_call: TRBJ2-3
cdr3_nt: TGTGCCAGCAGTTCGCGACTAGCATCAGATACGCAGTATTTT
cdr3_aa: CASSSRLASDTQYF

clone_size: few
v_call: TRBV9
d_call: .
j_call: TRBJ1-3
cdr3_nt: TGTGTCAGTCAGAGCTCTAGAAACACCATATATTTT
cdr3_aa: CVSQSSRNTIYF

clone_size: few
v_call: TRBV12-3/TRBV12-4
d_call: .
j_call: TRBJ1-1
cdr3_nt: TGTGCCAGCAGATACGACGGTACAGGGTCGTTAGCTTTCTTT
cdr3_aa: CASRYDGTGSLAFF

clone_size: many
v_call: TRBV12-3/TRBV12-4
d_call: TRBD1
j_call: TRBJ1-2
cdr3_nt: TGTGCCAGCGGCCGGGACAGGGGTATCTATGGCTACACCTTC
cdr3_aa: CASGRDRGIYGYTF

clone_size: .
v_call: TRBV6-2/TRBV6-3
d_call: .
j_call: TRBJ2-5
cdr3_nt: TGTGCCAGCAGTTACTCGGGCAGGGCAGAGACCCAGTACTTC
cdr3_aa: CASSYSGRAETQYF

clone_size: many
v_call: TRBV20-1
d_call: TRBD1
j_call: TRBJ1-4
cdr3_nt: TGCAGTGCTCCCCCCGGGACAGGGGGTGAAAAACTGTTTTTT
cdr3_aa: CSAPPGTGGEKLFF

clone_size: few
v_call: TRBV12-3/TRBV12-4
d_call: .
j_call: TRBJ1-2
cdr3_nt: TGTGCCAGCAGTTCTTTTATGGGGTGTTGCTACACCTTC
cdr3_aa: CASSSFMGCCYTF

clone_size: many
v_call: TRBV14
d_call: TRBD2
j_call: TRBJ2-7
cdr3_nt: TGTGCCAGCAGCCTTCAAGCGGGAGGGCCGACCTACTTC
cdr3_aa: CASSLQAGGPTYF

clone_size: many
v_call: TRBV7-4
d_call: TRBD2
j_call: TRBJ2-1
cdr3_nt: TGTGCCAGCAACTTAGGAGACGAGCGGGAGGCCTACAATGAGCAGTTCTTC
cdr3_aa: CASNLGDEREAYNEQFF